Each of the 13 T cell receptor beta chains below was sequenced from the same sample in a study of radiation and T cells in renal cell carcinoma. The treatment denotes: treatment-naive control, cytoreductive nephrectomy. Only in-frame clones appear in the TCRdb table, and some are missing; sequencing was by immunoSEQ multiplex PCR. The repertoire holds some 21,000 clones, with 45% to 55% as singletons. This sample comprised tumor tissue, obtained from a patient whose treatment was nephrectomy without radiotherapy. The source of these receptors is a human donor with renal cell carcinoma.

This clone has only a few counts. Additional DNA sequences in this sample encode the identical CDR3. The rearrangement joins TRBV4-3 to TRBJ1-5, with D unresolved. The CDR3 loop spans 14 amino acids. In germline, CDR1 is LGHNA, CDR2 YSLEER. Trimming took 0 bases from V and 2 from J, leaving 5 bases between them. The CDR3 bases are TGCGCCAGCAGCCAAGATGGAGGCAATCAGCCCCAGCATTTT. Translated, it gives CASSQDGGNQPQHF.

This chain connects TRBV6-4 to TRBJ1-1; D may be TRBD1 (5 bases). The CDR3 loop spans 13 amino acids. Looked up from germline, CDR1 is MRHNA and CDR2 is SNTAGT. Trimming pared 4 bases from V and 3 bases from J, leaving 9 bases between. CDR3 amino acids: CASSAGFDTEAFF. DNA for the CDR3: TGTGCCAGCAGTGCAGGGTTCGACACTGAAGCTTTCTTT.

V gene TRBV6-5 combines with J gene TRBJ1-5; D is possibly TRBD1 (5 bases). V lost 5 bases and J 0 bases, leaving 11 bases between the germline ends. From germline, CDR1 is MNHEY and CDR2 SVGAGI. This CDR3 is built from 15 residues. The DNA for the CDR3 is TGTGCCAGCAGTCAGGGCGTACATAGCAATCAGCCCCAGCATTTT. This codes for CASSQGVHSNQPQHF.

This rearrangement joins TRBV7-3 to TRBJ1-1, with D possibly being TRBD1 (6 bases). Trimming took 6 bases from V and 3 from J, leaving 11 bases between them. Germline CDR1 and CDR2: SGHTA and FQGTGA. This CDR3 has 13 amino acids. The CDR3 loop is CASRKRGDTEAFF. The CDR3 DNA reads as TGTGCCAGCAGAAAGAGGGGGGACACTGAAGCTTTCTTT.

The rearrangement uses TRBV5-5 and TRBJ1-2; the match to TRBD1 covers 7 bases. Germline V lookup: CDR1 SGHKS, CDR2 YYEKEE (reference sequence). V lost 0 bases and J lost 2; bases outside the gene matches: 1. The CDR3 runs 14 residues. In DNA, the CDR3 is TGTGCCAGCAGCTTGGAACAGGGGAACTATGGCTACACCTTC. Translating gives CASSLEQGNYGYTF.

The V call is TRBV10-3, the J call TRBJ2-7; 9 positions match TRBD2. The V gene's germline CDR1 is ENHRY and CDR2 SYGVKD. The V gene end was trimmed by 0 bases and the J gene end by 1 base; junction bases not matched to a gene: 1. The CDR3 is 15 amino acids. Here the CDR3 DNA reads TGTGCCATCAGTGAGTCTAGCGGGGGATCCTACGAGCAGTACTTC. Amino acid sequence: CAISESSGGSYEQYF.

The CDR3 DNA is TGTGCCAGTAGTATCTCTCATCCAGATACGCAGTATTTT. It specifies CASSISHPDTQYF. The chain has TRBV19 and TRBJ2-3; D is uncertain. The CDR3 sequence is 13 residues long. V was cut by 3 bases and J by 4 bases, with 8 bases left in between. Germline CDR1 LNHDA, CDR2 SQIVND (reference sequence).

The chain links TRBV14 to TRBJ1-2; D uncertain. V gave up 1 base and J gave up 1 base, with 7 bases separating them. The germline CDR1 and CDR2 sequences are SGHDN and FVKESK. CDR3 size: 14 residues. CDR3 sequence reads: CASSQVAVNYGYTF. The CDR3 DNA reads TGTGCCAGCAGCCAAGTAGCCGTTAACTATGGCTACACCTTC.

The V call is TRBV30, the J call TRBJ1-5; 7 nucleotides match TRBD1. With 0 bases clipped from V and 4 bases from J, the junction kept 6 bases outside the gene matches. CDR1 is GTSNPN and CDR2 is SVGIG in the germline V gene (reference sequence). This CDR3 is 15 amino acids long. CDR3 DNA: TGTGCCTGGAGTGTACCAGGGGGAGGGAATCAGCCCCAGCATTTT. Its translation: CAWSVPGGGNQPQHF.

This clone was seen only a few times. It may be a read error: a sequence one base away is much more abundant. This rearrangement joins TRBV14 to TRBJ2-5, with D unresolved. The CDR3 spans 12 residues. With 1 base removed from V and 4 bases from J, the gap between germline ends came to 4 bases. Germline V gene lookup returns CDR1 SGHDN and CDR2 FVKESK. The CDR3 DNA is TGTGCCAGCAGCCAAGTCCGAGAGACCCAGTACTTC. This gives the protein CASSQVRETQYF. The variable domain in full, completed from reference TRBV14 and TRBJ2-5, reads EAGVTQFPSHSVIEKGQTVTLRCDPISGHDNLYWYRRVMGKEIKFLLHFVKESKQDESGMPNNRFLAERTGGTYSTLKVQPAELEDSGVYFCASSQVRETQYFGPGTRLLVL.

The J gene is TRBJ1-1, the V gene TRBV5-5; D unclear. Trimming stripped 3 bases from V and 2 bases from J, with 11 bases between. The length of the CDR3 is 14 residues. Germline CDR1 is SGHKS and CDR2 is YYEKEE (reference sequence). The CDR3 DNA reads as TGTGCCAGCAGCTCGAAGACAAAAAACACTGAAGCTTTCTTT. It is translated as CASSSKTKNTEAFF.

The DNA of the CDR3 is TGTGCCAGTAGTAACAGGCAGGGGGGGACCCAGTACTTC. This gives the protein CASSNRQGGTQYF. J is TRBJ2-5 and V is TRBV19, with a possible D match to TRBD1 (7 bases). Germline CDR1 is LNHDA and CDR2 is SQIVND (reference sequence). The CDR3 extends over 13 amino acids. Trimming cost V 4 bases and J 7 bases, with 13 bases left between them.

The chain couples TRBV30 to TRBJ2-2; 16 bases are shared with TRBD2. Losses at the gene ends were 8 bases for V and 5 bases for J; bases not matched to a gene: 8. The CDR3 has 16 residues. The germline V gene has CDR1 GTSNPN and CDR2 SVGIG (reference sequence). The CDR3, as DNA: TGTGCCCTTTCCGGGACTAGCGGGGGGGTTACCGGGGAGCTGTTTTTT. Translation gives CALSGTSGGVTGELFF.